The 22 T cell receptor beta chains given below trace back to one sample, sequenced in a study of cytomegalovirus exposure and HLA in healthy donors. The PCR employed 60 Vbeta primers together with 13 Jbeta primers. The protocol was immunoSEQ multiplex PCR, while the TCRdb copy is restricted to in-frame clones and leaves out a portion. The table records more than 95,000 clones, roughly 83% of them present only once. Sequencing was performed on PBMCs. These receptors all stem from a man younger than 35 in good health and CMV-seropositive.

J is TRBJ2-1 and V is TRBV5-1; 11 bases agree with TRBD2. V lost 7 bases and J lost 6; bases outside the gene matches: 9. Germline values: CDR1 SGHRS, CDR2 YFSETQ. The CDR3 spans 15 residues. The CDR3 sequence: CASGLAGGMANEQFF. Written as DNA, the CDR3 is TGCGCCAGCGGTTTAGCGGGGGGGATGGCCAATGAGCAGTTCTTC.

This chain joins TRBV7-6 and TRBJ2-4, with TRBD1 matching 10 bases. Germline assignment: CDR1 SGHVS and CDR2 FNYEAQ. There are 13 residues in the CDR3. V trimming: 4 bases; J trimming: 9 bases; junction bases outside the gene matches: 3. CDR3 amino acids: CASSSGQGSIQYF. CDR3 bases: TGTGCCAGCAGCTCGGGACAGGGGAGCATTCAGTACTTC. Full variable domain (missing parts from reference TRBV7-6 and TRBJ2-4): GAGVSQSPRYKVTKRGQDVALRCDPISGHVSLYWYRQALGQGPEFLTYFNYEAQQDKSGLPNDRFSAERPEGSISTLTIQRTEQRDSAMYRCASSSGQGSIQYFGAGTRLSVL.

This clone was seen a handful of times. V usage is TRBV27 and J usage is TRBJ1-4, with 10 bases lining up with TRBD1. This CDR3 has 16 residues. The ends lost 5 bases at V and 2 bases at J; junction bases unmatched: 5. Germline V gene sequence: CDR1 MNHEY, CDR2 SMNVEV (reference sequence). Written as DNA, the CDR3 is TGTGCCAGCAGTGTGGACAGGGGGTCTACTAATGAAAAACTGTTTTTT. Residues: CASSVDRGSTNEKLFF.

This sequence joins TRBV5-6 and TRBJ2-5, with D perhaps TRBD1 (6 bases). The CDR3 extends over 14 amino acids. V lost 0 bases and J 0 bases, leaving 6 bases between the germline ends. Germline V CDR1 and CDR2: SGHDT, YYEEEE. The CDR3 DNA follows: TGTGCCAGCAGCTTGGACAGGGACCAAGAGACCCAGTACTTC. Amino acid sequence: CASSLDRDQETQYF. Complete variable domain (other parts from reference TRBV5-6 and TRBJ2-5): DAGVTQSPTHLIKTRGQQVTLRCSPKSGHDTVSWYQQALGQGPQFIFQYYEEEERQRGNFPDRFSGHQFPNYSSELNVNALLLGDSALYLCASSLDRDQETQYFGPGTRLLVL.

This sequence joins TRBV27 and TRBJ2-1, with a weak D call TRBD2 (5 bases). The CDR3 totals 16 residues. Deletions cut 7 bases from V and 0 bases from J, with 16 bases between. Germline V lookup: CDR1 MNHEY, CDR2 SMNVEV (reference sequence). The CDR3 region is CASIAAKGLSYNEQFF. The CDR3 nucleotides are TGTGCCAGCATTGCGGCCAAAGGACTCTCCTACAATGAGCAGTTCTTC.

V is TRBV19 and J is TRBJ2-2; 7 bases are a match to TRBD1. Germline CDR1 LNHDA, CDR2 SQIVND (reference sequence). The CDR3 contains 15 residues. V lost 6 bases to trimming and J lost 4 bases; unmatched junction nucleotides: 8. The CDR3, as DNA: TGTGCCAGTAGCCTCGGACAGGAATTCACCGGGGAGCTGTTTTTT. This sequence encodes CASSLGQEFTGELFF.

This clone was seen a few times. A read error may produce the germline difference seen at one junction end. The chain is built from TRBV2 and TRBJ1-1; D not resolved. The V gene's germline CDR1 is SNHLY and CDR2 FYNNEI. The length of the CDR3 is 11 residues. The CDR3 spells CAGRQLTEAFF. The CDR3 bases are TGTGCCGGCAGGCAGTTGACTGAAGCTTTCTTT.

J is TRBJ2-1 and V is TRBV4-1, with D possibly being TRBD2 (5 bases). The CDR3 length is 15 residues. V was cut by 1 base and J by 6 bases, with 13 bases left in between. Germline CDR1 is MGHRA and CDR2 is YSYEKL. The CDR3: CASSQAPWELNEQFF. Here the CDR3 DNA reads TGCGCCAGCAGCCAAGCCCCATGGGAGCTCAATGAGCAGTTCTTC.

The rearrangement links TRBV4-1 to TRBJ2-2, with 7 nucleotides matching TRBD2. This CDR3 has 16 amino acids. Trimming at V came to 4 bases and at J to 2 bases, leaving 7 bases not matched to a gene. The germline gives CDR1 MGHRA, CDR2 YSYEKL. CDR3 sequence reads: CASSPGGLINTGELFF. In DNA form, the CDR3 reads TGCGCCAGCAGCCCGGGGGGTTTGATTAACACCGGGGAGCTGTTTTTT.

The rearrangement links TRBV15 to TRBJ2-7, with a weak D call TRBD2 (5 bases). The CDR3 spans 12 residues. Trimming took 4 bases from V and 7 from J, leaving 11 bases between them. Per germline, CDR1 LNHNV and CDR2 YYDKDF (reference sequence). CDR3 sequence: CATSTRTGEQYF. For the CDR3, the DNA is TGTGCCACCAGCACTCGAACGGGAGAGCAGTACTTC.

This chain connects TRBV25-1 to TRBJ1-2; D not resolved. The CDR3 consists of 13 residues. Germline-derived CDR1 and CDR2 are MGHDK and SYGVNS. V gave up 6 bases and J gave up 4 bases, with 12 bases separating them. The CDR3 loop is CASRGGSGYGYTF. For the CDR3, the DNA is TGTGCCAGCAGGGGAGGCTCAGGCTATGGCTACACCTTC.

The rearrangement links TRBV7-3 to TRBJ1-1; TRBD1 might be the D (5 bases). V was shortened by 5 bases and J by 2 bases, with 12 bases between the two germline ends. The germline CDR1 and CDR2 sequences are SGHTA and FQGTGA. The CDR3 is made up of 14 amino acids. CDR3 sequence: CASSPAGGNTEAFF. DNA for the CDR3: TGTGCCAGCAGCCCGGCCGGGGGTAACACTGAAGCTTTCTTT.

This chain joins TRBV19 and TRBJ2-3; TRBD1 aligns across 7 bases. This CDR3 contains 14 residues. Germline V gene sequence: CDR1 LNHDA, CDR2 SQIVND (reference sequence). Trimming cost V 3 bases and J 2 bases; bases outside gene matches: 2. The CDR3 is CASSIGTVTDTQYF. CDR3 in DNA: TGTGCCAGTAGTATCGGGACAGTCACAGATACGCAGTATTTT.

This sequence joins TRBV4-1 and TRBJ2-4; the match to TRBD1 covers 12 bases. Trimming removed 1 base from V and 0 bases from J; junction bases left unmatched: 7. Germline CDR1 MGHRA, CDR2 YSYEKL. The CDR3 runs 19 residues. DNA of the CDR3: TGCGCCAGCAGCCAAGCCGGGACAGGGGGCGCGGAAGCCAAAAACATTCAGTACTTC. As protein: CASSQAGTGGAEAKNIQYF.

The chain has TRBV28 and TRBJ1-6, with TRBD1 as a possible D gene (6 bases). Germline CDR1 MDHEN, CDR2 SYDVKM. V was pared by 4 bases and J by 17 bases, with 12 bases between. The CDR3 length is 11 residues. CDR3 DNA: TGTGCCAGCAGTTCGGGGGGGGCAATCCACTTT. It encodes CASSSGGAIHF.

This chain joins TRBV18 and TRBJ1-1; TRBD1 is a possible D gene (5 bases). V was pared by 8 bases and J by 5 bases, with 15 bases between. The CDR3 is 13 residues long. The germline V gene encodes CDR1 KGHSH and CDR2 LQKENI. CDR3 protein: CASTTGQTTEAFF. CDR3 nucleotide sequence: TGTGCCAGCACAACAGGACAAACGACTGAAGCTTTCTTT.

The chain carries TRBV27 and TRBJ2-3, with a tentative D call TRBD2 (5 bases). This CDR3 region has 14 residues. Trimming shortened V by 5 bases and J by 3 bases, and 12 bases separated the two germline ends. CDR1 is MNHEY and CDR2 is SMNVEV in the germline V gene (reference sequence). The CDR3 here is CASSRLLETDTQYF. The CDR3 region has the DNA TGTGCCAGCAGTCGCTTACTAGAAACAGATACGCAGTATTTT.

The CDR3 is CASKEGVGTEAFF. The CDR3 region has the DNA TGTGCCAGCAAGGAAGGGGTCGGTACTGAAGCTTTCTTT. V is TRBV5-4 and J is TRBJ1-1; perhaps TRBD1 as D (5 bases). CDR1 is SGHNT and CDR2 is YYREEE in the germline V gene (reference sequence). There are 13 residues in the CDR3. With 6 bases removed from V and 5 bases from J, the gap between germline ends came to 14 bases.

The V and J genes are TRBV7-7 and TRBJ2-7, with D perhaps matching TRBD1 (6 bases). The CDR3 runs to 16 residues. V lost 0 bases, J lost 7 bases, and 19 bases lay in between. Germline CDR1 reads SSHAT; CDR2 reads FNYEAQ (reference sequence). The DNA of the CDR3 is TGTGCCAGCAGCTTAGCGTGGGGGCACCAATTAGTTGAGCAGTACTTC. This translates into CASSLAWGHQLVEQYF.

The chain joins TRBV19 to TRBJ2-3, with 8 bases identical to TRBD2. The CDR3 runs to 16 residues. V lost 6 bases to trimming and J lost 1 base; unmatched junction nucleotides: 9. Germline values: CDR1 LNHDA, CDR2 SQIVND (reference sequence). The CDR3 region has the DNA TGTGCCAGTAGCCCGATAGCGGGGAGGGGCACAGATACGCAGTATTTT. It specifies CASSPIAGRGTDTQYF.

The J gene is TRBJ1-5, the V gene TRBV7-9, with 8 bases fitting TRBD1. Trimming cost V 5 bases and J 6 bases; bases outside gene matches: 3. Germline CDR1 and CDR2: SEHNR and FQNEAQ (reference sequence). CDR3 size: 13 residues. CDR3: CASSTTGVQPQHF. The CDR3 DNA reads as TGTGCCAGCAGCACGACAGGGGTTCAGCCCCAGCATTTT. Full variable domain (remainder filled in from reference TRBV7-9 and TRBJ1-5): DTGVSQNPRHKITKRGQNVTFRCDPISEHNRLYWYRQTLGQGPEFLTYFQNEAQLEKSRLLSDRFSAERPKGSFSTLEIQRTEQGDSAMYLCASSTTGVQPQHFGDGTRLSIL.

The chain uses TRBV19 and TRBJ2-7, with TRBD1 matching 9 bases. V was pared by 3 bases and J by 5 bases, with 11 bases of the junction left unmatched. CDR3 length equals 16 residues. Per germline, CDR1 LNHDA and CDR2 SQIVND (reference sequence). The CDR3: CASSIWPQGAKDEQYF. In nucleotides, the CDR3 is TGTGCCAGTAGTATCTGGCCACAGGGGGCCAAAGACGAGCAGTACTTC.